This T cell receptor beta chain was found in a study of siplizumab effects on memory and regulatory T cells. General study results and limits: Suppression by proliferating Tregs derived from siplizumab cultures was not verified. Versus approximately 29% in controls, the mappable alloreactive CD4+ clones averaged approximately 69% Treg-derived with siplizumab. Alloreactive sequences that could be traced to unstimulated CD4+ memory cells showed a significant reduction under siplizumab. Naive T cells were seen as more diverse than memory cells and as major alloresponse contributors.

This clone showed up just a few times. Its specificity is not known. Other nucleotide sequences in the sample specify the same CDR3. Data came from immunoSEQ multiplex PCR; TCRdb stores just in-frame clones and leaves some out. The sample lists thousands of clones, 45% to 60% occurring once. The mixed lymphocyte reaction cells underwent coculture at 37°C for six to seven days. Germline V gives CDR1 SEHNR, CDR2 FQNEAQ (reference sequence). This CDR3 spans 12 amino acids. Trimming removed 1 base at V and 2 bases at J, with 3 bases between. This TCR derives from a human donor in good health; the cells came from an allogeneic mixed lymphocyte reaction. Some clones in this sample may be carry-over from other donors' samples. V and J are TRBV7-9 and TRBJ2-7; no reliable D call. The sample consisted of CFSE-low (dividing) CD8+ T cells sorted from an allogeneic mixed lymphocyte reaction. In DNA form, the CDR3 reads TGTGCCAGCAGCTTAGGGGCCTACGAGCAGTACTTC. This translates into CASSLGAYEQYF.